Listed below are T cell receptor beta chains from one sample, sequenced in a study of T cells in Graves' hyperthyroidism and ophthalmopathy. Via MiXCR, TCRdb re-called the multiplex PCR reads, giving one row per CDR3 protein. This table holds around 800,000 distinct CDR3 sequences, 38% found once. Sequencing used blood. The source is a man aged 18 to 29 with Graves' hyperthyroidism. The conserved cysteine and the conserved F or W are not part of the CDR3 here. Rows give clone size only sometimes, using once, few, many, or a class for an expanded clone.

clone size	J gene	V gene	CDR3 protein
.	TRBJ1-3	TRBV18	ASSGLLGNTIY
.	TRBJ1-1	TRBV6-1	ASSPWGPMGTEAF
few	TRBJ1-2	TRBV6-5	ASSYSDREAGYT
many	TRBJ2-7	TRBV20-1	SARDQETGRYEQY
.	TRBJ2-7	TRBV7-2	ASSPKGTWGPEQY
many	TRBJ2-5	TRBV10-3	AISPGTSGGLETQY
many	TRBJ2-7	TRBV25-1	ASSGGLAGGSYEQY
.	TRBJ1-6	TRBV5-1	ASSNSGGITSYNSPLH
many	TRBJ2-2	TRBV2	ASSESLAGLRGELF
many	TRBJ1-4	TRBV10-3	AISESTEKKGKLF
.	TRBJ1-1	TRBV6-5	ASSYSTESEAF
.	TRBJ1-1	TRBV7-6	ASSKTGGVLDTEAF
few	TRBJ1-2	TRBV6-1	ASRTQGGGYT
.	TRBJ2-7	TRBV2	ASSDGWTSGTYEQY
few	TRBJ1-5	TRBV6-5	ASSTGPHQPQH
.	TRBJ1-4	TRBV19	ASKTDRTGLNEKLF
.	TRBJ1-1	TRBV6-4	ASSETGTTEAF
.	TRBJ2-2	TRBV12-3/TRBV12-4	ASTQGGLF
many	TRBJ2-7	TRBV12-3/TRBV12-4	ASSPRQGGEQY
few	TRBJ1-1	TRBV9	ASSLMRGEGAEAF
.	TRBJ1-4	TRBV7-2	ASSLTRTGAGPEKLF
many	TRBJ2-7	TRBV7-2	ASSLVLMEQY